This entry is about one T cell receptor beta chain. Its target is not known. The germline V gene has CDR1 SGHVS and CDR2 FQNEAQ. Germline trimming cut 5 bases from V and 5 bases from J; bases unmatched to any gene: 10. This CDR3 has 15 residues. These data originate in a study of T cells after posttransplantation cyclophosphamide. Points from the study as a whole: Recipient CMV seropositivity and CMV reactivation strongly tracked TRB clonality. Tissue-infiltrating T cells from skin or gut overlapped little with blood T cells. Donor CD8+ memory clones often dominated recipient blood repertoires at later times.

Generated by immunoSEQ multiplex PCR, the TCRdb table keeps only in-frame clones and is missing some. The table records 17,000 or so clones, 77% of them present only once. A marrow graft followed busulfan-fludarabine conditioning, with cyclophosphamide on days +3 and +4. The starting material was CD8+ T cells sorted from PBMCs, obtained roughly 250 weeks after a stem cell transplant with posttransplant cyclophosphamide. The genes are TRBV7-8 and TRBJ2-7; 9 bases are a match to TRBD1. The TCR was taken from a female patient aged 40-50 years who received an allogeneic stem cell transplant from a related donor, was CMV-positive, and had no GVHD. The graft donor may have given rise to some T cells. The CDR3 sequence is CASSPWDRAMDEQYF. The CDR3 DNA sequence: TGTGCCAGCAGCCCTTGGGACAGGGCAATGGACGAGCAGTACTTC.